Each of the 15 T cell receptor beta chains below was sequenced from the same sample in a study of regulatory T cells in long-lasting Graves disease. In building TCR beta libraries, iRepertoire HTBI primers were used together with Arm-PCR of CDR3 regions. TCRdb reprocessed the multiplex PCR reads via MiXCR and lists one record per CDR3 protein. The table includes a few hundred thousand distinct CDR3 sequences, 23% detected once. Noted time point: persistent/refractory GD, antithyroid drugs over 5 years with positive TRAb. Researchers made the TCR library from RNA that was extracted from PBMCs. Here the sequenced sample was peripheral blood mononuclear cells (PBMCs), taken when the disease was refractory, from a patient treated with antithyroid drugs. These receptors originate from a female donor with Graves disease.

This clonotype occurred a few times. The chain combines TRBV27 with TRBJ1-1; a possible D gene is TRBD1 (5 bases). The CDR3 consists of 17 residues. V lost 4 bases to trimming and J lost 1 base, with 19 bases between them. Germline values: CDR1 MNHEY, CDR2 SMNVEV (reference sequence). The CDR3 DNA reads TGTGCCAGCAGTTCCCCCTGGCGGGACGGTAAGAACACTGAAGCTTTCTTT. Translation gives CASSSPWRDGKNTEAFF.

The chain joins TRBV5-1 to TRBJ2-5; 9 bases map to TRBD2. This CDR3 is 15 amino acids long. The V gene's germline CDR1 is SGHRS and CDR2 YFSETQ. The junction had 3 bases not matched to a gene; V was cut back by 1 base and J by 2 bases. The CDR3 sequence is CASSLLTSGQETQYF. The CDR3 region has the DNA TGCGCCAGCAGCTTGTTGACTAGCGGACAAGAGACCCAGTACTTC. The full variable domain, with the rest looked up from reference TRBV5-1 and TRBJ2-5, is KAGVTQTPRYLIKTRGQQVTLSCSPISGHRSVSWYQQTPGQGLQFLFEYFSETQRNKGNFPGRFSGRQFSNSRSEMNVSTLELGDSALYLCASSLLTSGQETQYFGPGTRLLVL.

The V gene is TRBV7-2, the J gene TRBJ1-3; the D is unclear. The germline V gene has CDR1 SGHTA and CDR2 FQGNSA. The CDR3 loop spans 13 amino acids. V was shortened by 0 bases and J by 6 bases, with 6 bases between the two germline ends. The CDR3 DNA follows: TGTGCCAGCAGCTTAGCAGGGAAAAACACCATATATTTT. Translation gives CASSLAGKNTIYF. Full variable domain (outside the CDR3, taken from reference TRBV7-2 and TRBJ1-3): GAGVSQSPSNKVTEKGKDVELRCDPISGHTALYWYRQSLGQGLEFLIYFQGNSAPDKSGLPSDRFSAERTGGSVSTLTIQRTQQEDSAVYLCASSLAGKNTIYFGEGSWLTVV.

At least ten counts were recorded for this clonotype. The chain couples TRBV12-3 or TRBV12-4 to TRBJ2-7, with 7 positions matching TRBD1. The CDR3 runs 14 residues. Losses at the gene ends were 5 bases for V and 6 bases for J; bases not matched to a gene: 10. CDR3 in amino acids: CASSPGTARGEQYF. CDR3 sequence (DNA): TGTGCCAGCAGTCCCGGGACAGCTAGGGGCGAGCAGTACTTC.

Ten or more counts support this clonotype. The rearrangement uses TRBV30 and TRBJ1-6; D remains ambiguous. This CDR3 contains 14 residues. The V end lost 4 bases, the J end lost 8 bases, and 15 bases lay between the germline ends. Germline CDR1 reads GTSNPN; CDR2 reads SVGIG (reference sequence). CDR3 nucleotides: TGTGCCTGGAACCGAGCAGCCTTGGATTCACCCCTCCACTTT. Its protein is CAWNRAALDSPLHF.

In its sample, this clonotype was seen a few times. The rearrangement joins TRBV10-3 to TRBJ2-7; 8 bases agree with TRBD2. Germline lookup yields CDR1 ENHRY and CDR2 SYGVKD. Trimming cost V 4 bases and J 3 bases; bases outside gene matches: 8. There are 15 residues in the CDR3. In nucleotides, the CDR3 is TGTGCCATCAGTGGGCTGACGGGAGGGGGCTACGAGCAGTACTTC. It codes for CAISGLTGGGYEQYF.

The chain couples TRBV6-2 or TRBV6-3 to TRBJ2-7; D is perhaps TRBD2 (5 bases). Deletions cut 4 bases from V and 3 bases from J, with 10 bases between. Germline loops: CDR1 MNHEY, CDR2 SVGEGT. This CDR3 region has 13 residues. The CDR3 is CASSFRDFYEQYF. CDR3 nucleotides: TGTGCCAGCAGTTTCCGGGATTTCTACGAGCAGTACTTC.

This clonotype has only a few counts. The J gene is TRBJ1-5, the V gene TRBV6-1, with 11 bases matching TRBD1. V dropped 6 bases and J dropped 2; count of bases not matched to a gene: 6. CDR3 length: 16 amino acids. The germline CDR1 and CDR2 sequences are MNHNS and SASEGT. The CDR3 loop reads CASRSPDRGRNQPQHF. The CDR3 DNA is TGTGCCAGCAGAAGCCCGGACAGGGGGCGCAATCAGCCCCAGCATTTT.

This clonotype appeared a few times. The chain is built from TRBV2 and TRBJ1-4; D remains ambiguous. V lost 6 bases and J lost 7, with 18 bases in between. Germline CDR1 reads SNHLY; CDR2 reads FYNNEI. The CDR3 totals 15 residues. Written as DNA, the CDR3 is TGTGCCAGCAGCTTAAAGTCGGGCAGCAGTGAAAAACTGTTTTTT. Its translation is CASSLKSGSSEKLFF.

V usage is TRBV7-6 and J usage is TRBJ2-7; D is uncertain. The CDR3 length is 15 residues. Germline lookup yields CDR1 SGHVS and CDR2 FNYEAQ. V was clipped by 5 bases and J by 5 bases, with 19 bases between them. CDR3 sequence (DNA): TGTGCCAGCAGCCGTTCACCGGGCCCGGCTAACGAGCAGTACTTC. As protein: CASSRSPGPANEQYF. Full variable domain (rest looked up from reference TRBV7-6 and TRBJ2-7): GAGVSQSPRYKVTKRGQDVALRCDPISGHVSLYWYRQALGQGPEFLTYFNYEAQQDKSGLPNDRFSAERPEGSISTLTIQRTEQRDSAMYRCASSRSPGPANEQYFGPGTRLTVT.

CDR3 in DNA: TGTGCCAGCAGCTTAGTTCTAGCGGGAGGGCCTAAGTACGAGCAGTACTTC. It specifies CASSLVLAGGPKYEQYF. V usage is TRBV7-9 and J usage is TRBJ2-7; 12 bases match TRBD2. This CDR3 is built from 17 residues. V shed 1 base, J shed 4 bases, and the junction held 8 bases outside the gene matches. The germline CDR1 and CDR2 sequences are SEHNR and FQNEAQ (reference sequence).

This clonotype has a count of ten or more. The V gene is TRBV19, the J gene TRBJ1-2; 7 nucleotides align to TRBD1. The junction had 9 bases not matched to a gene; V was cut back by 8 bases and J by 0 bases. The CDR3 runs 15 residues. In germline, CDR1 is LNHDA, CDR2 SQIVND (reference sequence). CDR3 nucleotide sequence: TGTGCCAGTCGGGACAGCGGTGGCTCTAACTATGGCTACACCTTC. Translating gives CASRDSGGSNYGYTF. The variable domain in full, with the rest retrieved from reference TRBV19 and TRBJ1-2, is DGGITQSPKYLFRKEGQNVTLSCEQNLNHDAMYWYRQDPGQGLRLIYYSQIVNDFQKGDIAEGYSVSREKKESFPLTVTSAQKNPTAFYLCASRDSGGSNYGYTFGSGTRLTVV.

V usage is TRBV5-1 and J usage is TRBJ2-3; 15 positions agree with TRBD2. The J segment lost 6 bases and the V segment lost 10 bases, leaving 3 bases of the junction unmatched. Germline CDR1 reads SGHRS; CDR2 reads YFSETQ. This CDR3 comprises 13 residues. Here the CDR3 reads CACGLAGGDTQYF. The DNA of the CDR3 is TGCGCCTGTGGACTAGCGGGAGGGGATACGCAGTATTTT.

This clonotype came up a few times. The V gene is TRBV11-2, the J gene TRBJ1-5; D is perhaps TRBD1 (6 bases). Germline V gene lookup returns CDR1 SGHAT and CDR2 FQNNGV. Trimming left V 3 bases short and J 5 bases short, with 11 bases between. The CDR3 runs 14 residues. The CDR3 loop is CASSFGGTDQPQHF. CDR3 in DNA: TGTGCCAGCAGCTTTGGGGGCACGGATCAGCCCCAGCATTTT.

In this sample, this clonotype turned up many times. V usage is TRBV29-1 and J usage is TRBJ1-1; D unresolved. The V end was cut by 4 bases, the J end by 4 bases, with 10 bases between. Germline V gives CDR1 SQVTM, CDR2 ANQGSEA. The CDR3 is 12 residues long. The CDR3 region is CSVVGRGTEAFF. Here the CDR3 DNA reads TGCAGCGTTGTAGGGCGGGGCACTGAAGCTTTCTTT. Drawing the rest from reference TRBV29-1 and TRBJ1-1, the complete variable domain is SAVISQKPSRDICQRGTSLTIQCQVDSQVTMMFWYRQQPGQSLTLIATANQGSEATYESGFVIDKFPISRPNLTFSTLTVSNMSPEDSSIYLCSVVGRGTEAFFGQGTRLTVV.